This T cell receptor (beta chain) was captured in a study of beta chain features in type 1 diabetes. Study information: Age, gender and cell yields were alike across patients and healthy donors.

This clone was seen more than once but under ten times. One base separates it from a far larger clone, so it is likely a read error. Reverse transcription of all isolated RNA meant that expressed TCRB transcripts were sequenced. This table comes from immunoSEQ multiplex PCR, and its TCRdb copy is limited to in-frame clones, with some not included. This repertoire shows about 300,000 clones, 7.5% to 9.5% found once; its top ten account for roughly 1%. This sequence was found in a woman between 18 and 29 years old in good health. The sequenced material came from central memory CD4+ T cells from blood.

Written as DNA, the CDR3 is TGTGCCAGCAGTGGAGGGGGCGCAGGGGCCAACGTCCTGACTTTC. It codes for CASSGGGAGANVLTF. The V call is TRBV6-6, the J call TRBJ2-6; D is possibly TRBD1 (7 bases). The V gene lost 5 bases and the J gene lost 4 bases, with 12 bases spanning the gap. CDR1 is MNHNY and CDR2 is SVGAGI in the germline V gene (reference sequence). The CDR3 contains 15 residues.